This entry describes one T cell receptor beta chain. Its antigen has not been determined. It has no much larger one-base neighbor in the sample; base qualities were not kept. Repertoires were sampled multiple times during chemoradiotherapy, which allowed clonal expansion in the tumor microenvironment to be followed. The germline V gene yields MNHEY for CDR1 and SVGAGI for CDR2. At the junction V is shortened by 0 bases and J by 2 bases, with 2 bases in between. Taken from cysteine to phenylalanine, the CDR3 has 13 residues. Only CDR3 DNA is held: 39 bases, read in frame from base 1. The sample comes from a study of chemoradiotherapy in HPV16-positive cancers (dated by TCRdb to 2021 to 2024). Regarding the research as a whole: Candidate HPV-specific T-cell clones and common TCR motifs were defined through functional T-cell assays on cells from two HPV16-positive patients. The study asked whether T-cell immunity to the HPV oncoproteins E6 and E7 changes during chemoradiotherapy and whether this immunity affects survival. Next, the candidate HPV-specific TCRs and motifs were followed in TCR repertoires from fewer than 100 patients with HPV-related cancers. General conclusions and limits of the study: Expansion of candidate HPV-specific clones and E7-related TCR motifs was observed in the tumor microenvironment during treatment, whereas no such expansion was observed for non-HPV-specific T cells. The functional definition of HPV-specific T cells came from only a couple of HPV16-positive patients, and the survival association was reported for HPV16-positive patients. In HPV16-positive patients, expansion of HPV-responsive T cells during chemoradiotherapy was found to be associated with improved recurrence-free survival.

Libraries were prepared through the immunoSEQ multiplex PCR assay. TCRdb re-hosts the immuneACCESS table, in-frame sequences only. Its copies lack some clones; in the studies checked, an unresolved V gene accounts for under half of them, and the cause for the rest is not known. This sample comprises about 25,000 clones, approximately 94% of them detected only once. The top ten clonotypes cover about a fifth of the sample. The chain is encoded by TRBV6-5 joined to TRBJ2-1, with no reliable assignment of the D segment. Here the sequenced sample was blood, taken from a patient who underwent chemoradiotherapy. The sequence was obtained from a human donor with HPV-associated anogenital cancer. The CDR3 protein sequence reads: CASSYSAYNEQFF. The DNA sequence is given as TGTGCCAGCAGTTACTCCGCCTACAATGAGCAGTTCTTC.